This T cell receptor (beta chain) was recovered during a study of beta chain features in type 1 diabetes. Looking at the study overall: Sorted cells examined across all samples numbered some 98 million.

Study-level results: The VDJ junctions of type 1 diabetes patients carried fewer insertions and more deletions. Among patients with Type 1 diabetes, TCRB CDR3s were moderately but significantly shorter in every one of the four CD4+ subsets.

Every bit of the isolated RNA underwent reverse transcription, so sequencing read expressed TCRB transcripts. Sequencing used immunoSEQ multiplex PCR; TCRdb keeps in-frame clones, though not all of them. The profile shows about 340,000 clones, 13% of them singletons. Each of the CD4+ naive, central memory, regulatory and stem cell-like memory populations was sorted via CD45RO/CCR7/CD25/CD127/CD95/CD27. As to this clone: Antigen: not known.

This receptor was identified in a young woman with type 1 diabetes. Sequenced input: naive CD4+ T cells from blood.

The CDR3 DNA follows: TGCGCCAGCAGCCAAGGGCAGGGGCGGCAAGAGACCCAGTACTTC. It codes for CASSQGQGRQETQYF. The chain has TRBV4-1 and TRBJ2-5; TRBD1 might be the D (6 bases). The ends were cut back, 1 base at V and 2 bases at J, with 11 bases in the middle. CDR3 length: 15 amino acids. The germline gives CDR1 MGHRA, CDR2 YSYEKL.